This record concerns one TCR beta chain sequence. Its antigen has not been determined. The data are from a study of cytomegalovirus exposure and HLA in healthy donors (dated by TCRdb to about 2017). Notes on the research overall: An earlier analysis of approximately 640 of the donors reported approximately 300 Gb of sequence data and some 120 million unique TCR beta sequences from 150 million to 200 million T cells. Around 300 gigabases of sequencing data and 70 million to 100 million unique TCR sequences were included in an early release covering about 700 HLA-typed donors. Among the approximately 430 genotyped donors, 75% to 90% belonged to the genetic ancestry cluster associated with self-reported Caucasian donors. The study aimed to test whether signatures of past pathogen exposure could be identified by cataloging public T cell receptors. The study used immunosequencing to profile the T cell repertoires of some 600 subjects and linked those repertoires to cytomegalovirus serostatus. Besides the first cohort of hundreds of subjects, a separate validation cohort made up of around 120 different subjects was used. The study combined high-throughput TCR immunosequencing, statistical association of individual TCRs with disease status, and machine learning to predict cytomegalovirus infection status. A later analysis re-examined previously published TCR beta repertoires from 600 to 700 donors and added high-resolution HLA genotyping to investigate patterns of TCR occurrence. The later analysis used no new phenotypic data to find candidate immune exposures, relying instead on TCR beta sequences and their occurrence across donors. In an earlier analysis of 500 to 650 of the donors, high-throughput TCR beta sequencing was used to judge whether each TCR beta V gene segment behaved as functional or pseudogenic. Alongside the repertoire data, information on donor age, sex, ethnicity and CMV serostatus was compiled. A later genetic analysis took genome-wide SNP genotypes for about three fifths of the 666 donors and used that subset as a discovery cohort. Every repertoire in the discovery cohort had been generated on one and the same sequencing platform. HLA typing covered class I and class II loci at four-digit resolution. Typing coverage varied by locus: about 620-640 donors for A, B, C, DRB1 and DQB1; approximately 500 for DQA1; about 600 for DPA1; roughly 450 for DPB1. A few DR-DQ haplotypes were treated as single units for association and clustering because of strong linkage in the cohort. On average, around 240,000 unique TCR beta nucleotide sequences were sequenced per donor among roughly 430 genotyped donors of the cohort, with approximately 18% of those sequences being non-productive. Overall study results and their limits: A further reported finding was that TCR beta sequences accurately predicted the HLA-A and HLA-B alleles for most subjects in the first cohort. In a later genetic analysis, fewer N-insertions in productive TCRs were reported among donors in an Asian-associated ancestry cluster than the roughly 700-donor mean. A group of highly shared sequence variants was considered likely to be a technical artifact of the sequencing pipeline. While some public TCRs were present in many individuals, most TCR sequences turned up only very rarely across donors. CMV serostatus was the only immune exposure information available for the cohort. A later analysis reported that several top co-occurrence clusters appeared linked to parvovirus B19, influenza, CMV and Epstein-Barr virus. The study gave a list of under 200 TCR beta chains associated with cytomegalovirus. According to a later analysis, most CMV-associated TCR beta chains appeared to be HLA-restricted, and the HLA associations seemed to be driven largely by CMV exposure. The earlier analysis of a few hundred of the donors excluded some 15 rarely observed V segments, including chromosome 9 orphons, because counts were too low. A few of the identified cytomegalovirus-associated TCR beta chains were confirmed in vitro to be specific for cytomegalovirus antigens. The cohort was sequenced for TCR beta chains only, and without alpha or paired-chain data the features that could be detected were limited. An association between a missense DCLRE1C variant and V-gene and J-gene trimming of TCR beta chains was found in a later genetic analysis and replicated in an independent cohort. Correlated functional status among segregating V segments might be attributable to linkage disequilibrium, but an unknown experimental factor could not be ruled out. HLA typing was unavailable for some donors at each locus, so association tests used only the typed subset. Presence/absence analyses assumed roughly uniform sequencing depth across donors, an assumption that may not hold. In a later analysis, TCR association rates were found to vary across HLA loci, with the most associated TCRs seen for DRB1 alleles and the fewest for HLA-C alleles. A later analysis found that HLA-associated TCR beta chains were more clonally expanded and had lower generation probabilities than equally common non-associated chains. In both the original and validation cohorts, the classifier was reported to diagnose cytomegalovirus status with high specificity and sensitivity. Broadly in line with IMGT annotations, most TCR beta V segments showed up in productive rearrangements about 90% or about 30% of the time in an earlier analysis of around 550 of the donors. A later analysis associated 15,000 to 20,000 TCR beta sequences with specific HLA alleles at a false discovery rate of 0.05. It was suggested by the authors that the approach could potentially be generalized to other disease states and immunological phenotypes. Some IMGT-functional V segments, including TRBV6-2 and TRBV6-3, could not be told apart with the 87-base-pair reads, so those segments were excluded. Assigning TCR associations to individual alleles was difficult when HLA alleles, especially DR and DQ, strongly co-occurred.

Receptor amplification or capture employed the immunoSEQ multiplex PCR assay. A mixture of 60 forward primers for TCR Vbeta segments and 13 reverse primers for TCR Jbeta segments was used in the multiplex PCR. The CDR3 region of rearranged TCR beta genes was amplified from genomic DNA by a multiplex PCR assay. The amplified TCR beta libraries were sequenced on the Illumina HiSeq System as 87-base-pair reads. Per the source publication's procedure: In a later analysis, tens of millions of unique TCR beta chains were counted across the roughly 610 repertoires, and around 10 million of these chains were shared by at least two donors. A nearest-neighbor algorithm error-corrected the raw reads and collapsed the reads into unique sequences, merging closely related sequences to remove PCR and sequencing errors. Alignment of CDR3 sequences to IMGT reference sequences was used to assign V, D and J gene segments. For a sequence to be retained, at least a six-nucleotide match to both a V gene segment and a J gene segment was required. A rearrangement counted as productive if the CDR3 had no stop codons and remained in frame with V and J, and every other rearrangement counted as non-productive. Following IMGT convention, CDR3 was defined as the stretch from the second conserved V-encoded cysteine up to the conserved J-encoded phenylalanine. Sequences without an unambiguous match to a single V gene segment were excluded from the earlier analysis of about 630 of the donors. In an earlier analysis of around 600 of the donors, V segments were called functional above 56.7% productive rearrangements and were called segregating when the between-donor standard deviation exceeded 5%. A statistical classification framework was developed to diagnose cytomegalovirus status using the catalog of TCR beta chain sequences. V and J gene assignment, in a later analysis, came from comparing TCR nucleotide sequences with IMGT/GENE-DB human TR gene sequences. In a later analysis, CDR3 sequences and most-parsimonious VDJ recombination scenarios were assigned using the TCRdist pipeline. In a later analysis, every TCR beta chain was defined by the combination of its CDR3 amino acid sequence and its V-gene family, and reads without a unique V-gene family were dropped. As a way to deal with suspected cross-contamination and a sequencing artifact, a later analysis dropped nearly 600 nucleotide sequences that were highly shared and had low generation probability. A later analysis calculated a clonal expansion index for each public chain from normalized within-repertoire ranks of inferred template counts. A later analysis computed generation probabilities with a VDJ recombination model fitted to out-of-frame rearrangements, and checked the results against IGoR. In a later analysis, TCR-TCR, TCR-HLA and TCR-CMV co-occurrence was scored with hypergeometric tests, and a repertoire-size bias correction was applied to TCR pairs. To estimate false discovery rates, a later analysis permuted the HLA or CMV assignments 20 times. In a later analysis, co-occurring TCRs were grouped using DBSCAN, with TCRdist sequence similarity added in when clustering inside HLA-allele-positive subsets. Co-occurrence clustering excluded repertoires with fewer than 30,000 or more than 120,000 public chains, plus five with anomalous nucleotide sharing. Sourced from immuneACCESS, this table was stored by TCRdb with only in-frame sequences that have V and J called. A share of the clones is absent; for the studies checked, an unresolved V gene accounts for under half, and the remainder has no known explanation. That table gives V, J and clone size, and the DNA gave D and trimming. The sample table includes tens of thousands of clones. The top ten constitute approximately 6.3% of the sample.

The cohort was made up of roughly 670 healthy bone marrow donors. At the time of sampling, all cohort members were nominally healthy, though unrecorded immune exposures were likely present. CMV serostatus was positive for approximately 300 and negative for about 55% of the 666 cohort members, and was not recorded for this donor. Each donor provided a peripheral blood sample, and peripheral blood mononuclear cells were used for TCR beta sequencing. The Qiagen DNeasy Blood Extraction Kit was used to extract genomic DNA from the blood cell samples. Including cysteine and phenylalanine, the CDR3 has 15 amino acids. The sequence is cut down to CDR3 DNA, 45 bases in frame from base 1. CDR1 and CDR2 (SGHTA, FQGTGA) derive from the germline V gene. The V end gives up 6 bases and the J end 1 base, leaving 5 bases in the junction not matched to a gene.

Sequenced sample: PBMCs. This receptor was identified in a human donor in good health. This chain is built from TRBV7-3 and TRBJ2-2; TRBD1 agrees with 7 junctional bases. The CDR3 region reads CASSFRQGNTGELFF. Here is the DNA: TGTGCCAGCAGTTTCCGACAGGGGAACACCGGGGAGCTGTTTTTT.